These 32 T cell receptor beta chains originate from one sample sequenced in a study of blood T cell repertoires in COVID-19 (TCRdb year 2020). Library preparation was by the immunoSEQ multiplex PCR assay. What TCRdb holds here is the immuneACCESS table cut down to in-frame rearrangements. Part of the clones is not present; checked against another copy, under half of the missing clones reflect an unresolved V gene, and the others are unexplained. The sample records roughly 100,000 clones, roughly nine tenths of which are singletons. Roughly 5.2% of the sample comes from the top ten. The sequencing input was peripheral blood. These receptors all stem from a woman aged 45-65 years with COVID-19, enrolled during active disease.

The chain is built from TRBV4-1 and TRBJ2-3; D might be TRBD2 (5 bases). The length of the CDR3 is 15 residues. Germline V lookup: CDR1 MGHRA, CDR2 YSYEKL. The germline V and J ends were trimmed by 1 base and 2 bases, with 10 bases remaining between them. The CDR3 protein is CASSQGERTTDTQYF. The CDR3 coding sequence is TGCGCCAGCAGCCAAGGTGAGCGGACCACAGATACGCAGTATTTT.

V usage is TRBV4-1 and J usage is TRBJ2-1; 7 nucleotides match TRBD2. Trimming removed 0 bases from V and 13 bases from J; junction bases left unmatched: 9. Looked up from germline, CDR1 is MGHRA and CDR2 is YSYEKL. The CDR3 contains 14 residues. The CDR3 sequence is CASSQDPQRETQFF. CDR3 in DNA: TGCGCCAGCAGCCAAGATCCCCAGCGGGAAACCCAGTTCTTC.

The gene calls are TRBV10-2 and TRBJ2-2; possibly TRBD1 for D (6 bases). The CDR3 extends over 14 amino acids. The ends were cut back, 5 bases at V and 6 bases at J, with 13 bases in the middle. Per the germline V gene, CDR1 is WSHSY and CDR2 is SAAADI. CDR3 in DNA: TGCGCCAGCAGTATAGGGGGTAATCCCGGGGAGCTGTTTTTT. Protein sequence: CASSIGGNPGELFF.

For the CDR3, the DNA is TGTGCCAGCAGTTACTGGGCTATGGGGACCCAGTACTTC. Its protein product is CASSYWAMGTQYF. The V and J genes are TRBV6-2 or TRBV6-3 and TRBJ2-5; no reliable D call. The V and J ends lost 1 base and 7 bases respectively, with 10 bases between them. CDR1 is MNHEY, CDR2 SVGEGT, per germline. This CDR3 contains 13 residues.

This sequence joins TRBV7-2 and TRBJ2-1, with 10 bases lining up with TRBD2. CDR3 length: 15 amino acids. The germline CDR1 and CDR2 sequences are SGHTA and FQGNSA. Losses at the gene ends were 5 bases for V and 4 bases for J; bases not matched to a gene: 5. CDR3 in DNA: TGTGCCAGCAGCCACGGACTAGCGGATTACAATGAGCAGTTCTTC. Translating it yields CASSHGLADYNEQFF.

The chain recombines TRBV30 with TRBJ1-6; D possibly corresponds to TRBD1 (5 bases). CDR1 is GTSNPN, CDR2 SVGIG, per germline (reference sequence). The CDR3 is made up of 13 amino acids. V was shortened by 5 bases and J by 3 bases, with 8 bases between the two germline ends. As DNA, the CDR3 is TGTGCCTGGGGGGGGAGCTATAATTCACCCCTCCACTTT. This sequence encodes CAWGGSYNSPLHF.

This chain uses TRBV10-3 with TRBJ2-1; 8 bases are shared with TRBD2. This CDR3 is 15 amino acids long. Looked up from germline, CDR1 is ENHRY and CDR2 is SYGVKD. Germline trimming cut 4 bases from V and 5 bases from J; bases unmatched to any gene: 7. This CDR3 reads CAISVIAGLDNEQFF. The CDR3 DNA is TGTGCCATCAGTGTTATAGCGGGGCTCGACAATGAGCAGTTCTTC.

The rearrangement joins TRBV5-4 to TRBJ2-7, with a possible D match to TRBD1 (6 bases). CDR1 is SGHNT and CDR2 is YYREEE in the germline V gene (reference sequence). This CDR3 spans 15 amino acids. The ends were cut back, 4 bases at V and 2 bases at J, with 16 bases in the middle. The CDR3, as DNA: TGTGCCAGCAGCCTTGGTAAGGGGGAAACCTACGAGCAGTACTTC. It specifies CASSLGKGETYEQYF.

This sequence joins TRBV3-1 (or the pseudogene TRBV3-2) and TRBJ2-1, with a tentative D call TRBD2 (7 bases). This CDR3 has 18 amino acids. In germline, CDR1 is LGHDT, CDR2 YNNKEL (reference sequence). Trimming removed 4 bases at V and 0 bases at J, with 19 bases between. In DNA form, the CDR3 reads TGTGCCAGCAGCCCATCTAGGGGGGGCCTGAGCTCCTACAATGAGCAGTTCTTC. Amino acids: CASSPSRGGLSSYNEQFF.

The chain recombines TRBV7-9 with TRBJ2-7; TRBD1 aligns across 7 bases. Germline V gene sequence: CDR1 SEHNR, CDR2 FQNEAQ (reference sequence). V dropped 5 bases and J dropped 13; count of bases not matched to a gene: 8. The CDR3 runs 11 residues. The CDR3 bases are TGTGCCAGCAGCGACGGGACAGCTCCTTACTTC. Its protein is CASSDGTAPYF.

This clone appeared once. The CDR3 sequence: CASSNGQGNSYEQYF. The DNA for the CDR3 is TGTGCCAGCAGCAATGGACAGGGTAACTCCTACGAGCAGTACTTC. The rearrangement uses TRBV5-6 and TRBJ2-7; TRBD1 matches at 8 bases. The trim removed 4 bases at V and 0 bases at J, leaving 6 bases unmatched. Germline-derived CDR1 and CDR2 are SGHDT and YYEEEE. The CDR3 sequence is 15 residues long.

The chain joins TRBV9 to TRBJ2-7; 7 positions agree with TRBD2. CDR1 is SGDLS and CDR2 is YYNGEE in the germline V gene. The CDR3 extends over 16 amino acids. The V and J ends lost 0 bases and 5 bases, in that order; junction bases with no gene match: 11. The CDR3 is CASSVAGGGARNEQYF. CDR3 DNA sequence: TGTGCCAGCAGCGTAGCTGGGGGAGGGGCGAGGAACGAGCAGTACTTC.

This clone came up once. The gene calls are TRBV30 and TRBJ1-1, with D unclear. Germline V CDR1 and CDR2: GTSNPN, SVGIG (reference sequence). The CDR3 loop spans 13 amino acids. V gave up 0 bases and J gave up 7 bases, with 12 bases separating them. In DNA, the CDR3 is TGTGCCTGGAGTGTACTCCCGGAGGGTGAAGCTTTCTTT. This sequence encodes CAWSVLPEGEAFF.

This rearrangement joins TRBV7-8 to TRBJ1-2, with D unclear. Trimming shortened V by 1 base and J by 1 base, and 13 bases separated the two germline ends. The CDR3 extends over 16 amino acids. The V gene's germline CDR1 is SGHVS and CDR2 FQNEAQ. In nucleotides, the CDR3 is TGTGCCAGCAGCTTAGGGGCAGGCGGACTTAACTATGGCTACACCTTC. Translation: CASSLGAGGLNYGYTF.

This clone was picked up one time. The CDR3 DNA reads as TGTGCCAGCAGCTTAAAGGCAGGGTCAACCGGGGAGCTGTTTTTT. As protein: CASSLKAGSTGELFF. The chain uses TRBV7-3 and TRBJ2-2, with D perhaps matching TRBD1 (5 bases). Germline assignment: CDR1 SGHTA and CDR2 FQGTGA. Trimming shortened V by 1 base and J by 5 bases, and 11 bases separated the two germline ends. The CDR3 extends over 15 amino acids. Full variable domain (missing parts from reference TRBV7-3 and TRBJ2-2): GAGVSQTPSNKVTEKGKYVELRCDPISGHTALYWYRQSLGQGPEFLIYFQGTGAADDSGLPNDRFFAVRPEGSVSTLKIQRTERGDSAVYLCASSLKAGSTGELFFGEGSRLTVL.

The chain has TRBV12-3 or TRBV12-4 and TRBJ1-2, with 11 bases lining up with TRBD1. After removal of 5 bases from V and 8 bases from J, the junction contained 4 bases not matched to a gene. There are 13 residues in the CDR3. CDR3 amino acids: CASSRTGGVGYTF. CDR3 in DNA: TGTGCCAGCAGTCGGACAGGGGGCGTGGGCTACACCTTC.

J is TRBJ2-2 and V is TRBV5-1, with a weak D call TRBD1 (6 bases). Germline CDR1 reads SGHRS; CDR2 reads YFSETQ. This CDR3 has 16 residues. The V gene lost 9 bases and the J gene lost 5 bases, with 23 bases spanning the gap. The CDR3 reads CATKLGGRGRTGELFF. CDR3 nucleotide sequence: TGCGCCACCAAGCTTGGTGGCAGGGGTCGTACCGGGGAGCTGTTTTTT.

CDR3 loop: CATSRGLGQSYEQYF. The CDR3 bases are TGTGCCACCAGCAGAGGGTTGGGACAGAGCTACGAGCAGTACTTC. The chain combines TRBV15 with TRBJ2-7, with 7 bases that match TRBD1. V trimming: 1 base; J trimming: 3 bases; junction bases outside the gene matches: 6. Germline assignment: CDR1 LNHNV and CDR2 YYDKDF (reference sequence). The CDR3 has 15 residues.

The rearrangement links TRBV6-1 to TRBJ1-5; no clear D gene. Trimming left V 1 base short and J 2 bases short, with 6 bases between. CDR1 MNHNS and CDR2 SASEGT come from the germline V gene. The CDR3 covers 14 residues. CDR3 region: CASSEVYGNQPQHF. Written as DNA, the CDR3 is TGTGCCAGCAGTGAAGTCTATGGCAATCAGCCCCAGCATTTT.

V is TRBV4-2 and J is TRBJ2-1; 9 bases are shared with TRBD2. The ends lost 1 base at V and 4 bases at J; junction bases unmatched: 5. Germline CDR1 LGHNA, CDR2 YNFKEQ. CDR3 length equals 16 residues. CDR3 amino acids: CASSQASGGSYNEQFF. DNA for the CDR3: TGTGCCAGCAGCCAAGCAAGCGGGGGGTCTTACAATGAGCAGTTCTTC.

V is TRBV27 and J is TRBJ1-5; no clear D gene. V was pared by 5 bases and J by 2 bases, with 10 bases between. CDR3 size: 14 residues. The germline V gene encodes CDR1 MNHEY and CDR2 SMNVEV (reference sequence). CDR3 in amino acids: CASSPGGGNQPQHF. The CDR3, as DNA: TGTGCCAGCAGTCCCGGTGGTGGCAATCAGCCCCAGCATTTT.

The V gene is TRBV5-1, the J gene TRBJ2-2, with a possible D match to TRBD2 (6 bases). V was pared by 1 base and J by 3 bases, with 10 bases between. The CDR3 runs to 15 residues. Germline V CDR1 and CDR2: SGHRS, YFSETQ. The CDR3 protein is CASSLREVDTGELFF. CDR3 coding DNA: TGCGCCAGCAGCTTGAGGGAGGTCGACACCGGGGAGCTGTTTTTT.

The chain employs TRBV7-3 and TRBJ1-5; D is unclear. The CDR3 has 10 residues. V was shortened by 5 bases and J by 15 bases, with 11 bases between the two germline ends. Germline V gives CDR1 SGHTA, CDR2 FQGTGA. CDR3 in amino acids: CASSTLMGHF. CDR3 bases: TGTGCCAGCAGCACACTAATGGGGCATTTT.

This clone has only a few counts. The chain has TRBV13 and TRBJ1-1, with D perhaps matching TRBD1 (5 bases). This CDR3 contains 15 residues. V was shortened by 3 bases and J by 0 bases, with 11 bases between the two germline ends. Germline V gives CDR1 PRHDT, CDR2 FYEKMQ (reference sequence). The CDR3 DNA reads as TGTGCCAGCAGCTTTAGGACATATTTGAACACTGAAGCTTTCTTT. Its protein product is CASSFRTYLNTEAFF. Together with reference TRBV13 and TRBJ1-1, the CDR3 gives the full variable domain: AAGVIQSPRHLIKEKRETATLKCYPIPRHDTVYWYQQGPGQDPQFLISFYEKMQSDKGSIPDRFSAQQFSDYHSELNMSSLELGDSALYFCASSFRTYLNTEAFFGQGTRLTVV.

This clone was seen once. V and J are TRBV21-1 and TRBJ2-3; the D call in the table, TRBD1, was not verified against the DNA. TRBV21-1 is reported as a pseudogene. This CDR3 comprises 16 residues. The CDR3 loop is CASSKWGHRGTDTQYF. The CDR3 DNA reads TGTGCCAGCAGCAAATGGGGACACCGAGGTACAGATACGCAGTATTTT.

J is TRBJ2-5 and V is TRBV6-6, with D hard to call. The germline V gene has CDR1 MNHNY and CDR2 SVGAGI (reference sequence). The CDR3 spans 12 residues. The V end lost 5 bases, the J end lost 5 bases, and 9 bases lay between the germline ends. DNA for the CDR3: TGTGCCAGCAGTGAGTCCGGGGAGACCCAGTACTTC. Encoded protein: CASSESGETQYF.

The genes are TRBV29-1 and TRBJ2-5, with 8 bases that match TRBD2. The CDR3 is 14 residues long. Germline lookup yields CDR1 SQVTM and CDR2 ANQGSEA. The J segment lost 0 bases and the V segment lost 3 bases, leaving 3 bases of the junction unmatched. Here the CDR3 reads CSVESSGYQETQYF. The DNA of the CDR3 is TGCAGCGTTGAGTCTAGCGGGTACCAAGAGACCCAGTACTTC. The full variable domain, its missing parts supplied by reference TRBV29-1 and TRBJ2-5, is SAVISQKPSRDICQRGTSLTIQCQVDSQVTMMFWYRQQPGQSLTLIATANQGSEATYESGFVIDKFPISRPNLTFSTLTVSNMSPEDSSIYLCSVESSGYQETQYFGPGTRLLVL.

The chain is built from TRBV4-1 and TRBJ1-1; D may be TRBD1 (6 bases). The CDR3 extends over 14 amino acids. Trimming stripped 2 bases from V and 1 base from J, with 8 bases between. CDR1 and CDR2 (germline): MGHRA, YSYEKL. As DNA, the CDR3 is TGCGCCAGCAGCCAACAGGGACAGAACACTGAAGCTTTCTTT. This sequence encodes CASSQQGQNTEAFF.

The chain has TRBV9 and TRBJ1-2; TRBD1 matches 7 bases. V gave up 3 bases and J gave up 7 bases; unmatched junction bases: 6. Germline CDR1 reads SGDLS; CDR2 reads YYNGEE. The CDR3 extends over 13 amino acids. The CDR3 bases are TGTGCCAGCAGCGAGGGGGACAGATCTGGCTACACCTTC. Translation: CASSEGDRSGYTF.

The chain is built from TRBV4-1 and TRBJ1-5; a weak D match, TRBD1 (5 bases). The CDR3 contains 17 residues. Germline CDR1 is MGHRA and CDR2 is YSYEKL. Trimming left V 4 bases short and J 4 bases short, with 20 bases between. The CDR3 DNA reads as TGCGCCAGCAGCCCCAACCCGATAGGGGTGGGGAATCAGCCCCAGCATTTT. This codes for CASSPNPIGVGNQPQHF.

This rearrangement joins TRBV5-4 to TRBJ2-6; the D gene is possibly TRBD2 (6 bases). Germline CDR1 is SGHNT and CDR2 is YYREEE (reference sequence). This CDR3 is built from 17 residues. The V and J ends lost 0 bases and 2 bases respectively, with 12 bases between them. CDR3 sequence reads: CASSLGGSGPGANVLTF. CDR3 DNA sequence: TGTGCCAGCAGCTTGGGGGGTAGCGGTCCTGGGGCCAACGTCCTGACTTTC. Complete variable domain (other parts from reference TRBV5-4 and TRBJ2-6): ETGVTQSPTHLIKTRGQQVTLRCSSQSGHNTVSWYQQALGQGPQFIFQYYREEENGRGNFPPRFSGLQFPNYSSELNVNALELDDSALYLCASSLGGSGPGANVLTFGAGSRLTVL.

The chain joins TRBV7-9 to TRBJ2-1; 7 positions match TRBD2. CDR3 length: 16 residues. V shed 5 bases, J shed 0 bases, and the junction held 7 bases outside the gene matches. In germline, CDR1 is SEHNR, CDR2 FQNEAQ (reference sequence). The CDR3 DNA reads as TGTGCCAGCAGCCCCAGGTGGGGGGGCTCCTACAATGAGCAGTTCTTC. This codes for CASSPRWGGSYNEQFF.